The clone carrying this T cell receptor beta chain showed up just a few times. Its specificity is not known. The sample belongs to a study of T-cell reconstitution after alpha-beta-depleted transplantation in children. A library of TCRbeta sequences, prepared with unique molecular identifiers, was generated. TCRdb re-called the PCR reads with MiXCR, one entry per CDR3 protein. The repertoire holds 200,000 to 250,000 distinct CDR3 sequences, with roughly a tenth as singletons. Findings and limits, study-wide: From surviving recipient T cells and thymic progenitors came the high day-60 TCRbeta diversity observed in some patients. From newly produced T cells came most of the T-cell counts and diversity one year after transplant. Reports say that about two months after transplant, the alpha-beta T cells came out of several hundred graft clones that had expanded.

This CDR3 comprises 14 residues. CDR1 and CDR2 from the germline V gene are MNHEY and SVGEGT. Trimming shortened V by 2 bases and J by 4 bases, and 9 bases separated the two germline ends. The chain recombines TRBV6-2 or TRBV6-3 with TRBJ2-1; D is possibly TRBD1 (6 bases). The TCR was taken from a child in the first two years of life with acute myeloid leukemia, due to receive a stem cell transplant. Sequenced here: PBMCs, sampled before TCRalphabeta/CD19-depleted stem cell transplant. This CDR3 reads CASSYGDNYNEQFF. The CDR3 nucleotides are TGTGCCAGCAGTTACGGGGACAATTACAATGAGCAGTTCTTC.